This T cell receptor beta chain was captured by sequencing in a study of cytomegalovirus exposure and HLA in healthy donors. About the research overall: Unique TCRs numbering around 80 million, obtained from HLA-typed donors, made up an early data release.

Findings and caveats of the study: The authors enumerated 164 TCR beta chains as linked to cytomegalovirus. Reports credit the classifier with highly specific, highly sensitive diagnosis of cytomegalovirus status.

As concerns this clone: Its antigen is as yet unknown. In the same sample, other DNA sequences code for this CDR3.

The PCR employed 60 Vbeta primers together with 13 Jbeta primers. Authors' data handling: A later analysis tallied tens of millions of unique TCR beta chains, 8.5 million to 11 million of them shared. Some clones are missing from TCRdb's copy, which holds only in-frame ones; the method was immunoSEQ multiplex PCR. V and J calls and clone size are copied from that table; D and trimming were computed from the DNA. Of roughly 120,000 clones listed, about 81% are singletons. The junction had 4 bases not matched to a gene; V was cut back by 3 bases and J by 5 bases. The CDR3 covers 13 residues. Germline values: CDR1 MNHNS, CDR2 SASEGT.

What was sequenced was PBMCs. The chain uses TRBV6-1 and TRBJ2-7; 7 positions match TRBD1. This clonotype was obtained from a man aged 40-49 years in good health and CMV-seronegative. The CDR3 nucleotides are TGTGCCAGCAGTGACCCCCAGGGGGACGAGCAGTACTTC. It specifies CASSDPQGDEQYF.